Each of the 22 T cell receptor beta chains below was sequenced from the same sample in a study of blood T cell repertoires in COVID-19. Clones were read by immunoSEQ multiplex PCR, and TCRdb kept only the in-frame ones, dropping some. The sample includes almost 100,000 clones, approximately 89% of them seen just once. Sample: peripheral blood. Receptor source: a man aged 45-65 years with acute or convalescent COVID-19.

V gene TRBV9 combines with J gene TRBJ1-2; 7 positions match TRBD1. Germline CDR1 SGDLS, CDR2 YYNGEE. CDR3 length: 15 residues. The J segment lost 4 bases and the V segment lost 4 bases, leaving 10 bases of the junction unmatched. The CDR3 sequence is CASSSTRDRLYGYTF. The DNA of the CDR3 is TGTGCCAGCAGCTCAACCCGGGACAGACTCTATGGCTACACCTTC.

This chain uses TRBV6-5 with TRBJ2-1; 12 nucleotides agree with TRBD2. Trimming cost V 6 bases and J 10 bases; bases outside gene matches: 7. This CDR3 has 14 amino acids. Germline CDR1 and CDR2: MNHEY and SVGAGI. CDR3 sequence (DNA): TGTGCCAGCAGCAGGACTAGCGGGGAGGGGGAGCAGTTCTTC. Encoded protein: CASSRTSGEGEQFF.

This chain links TRBV6-1 with TRBJ2-1; TRBD2 aligns across 7 bases. In germline, CDR1 is MNHNS, CDR2 SASEGT. This CDR3 has 15 amino acids. J was trimmed by 2 bases and V by 2 bases; bases with no gene match: 3. The CDR3 sequence: CASSELADPYNEQFF. For the CDR3, the DNA is TGTGCCAGCAGTGAACTAGCGGACCCCTACAATGAGCAGTTCTTC.

CDR3 amino acids: CASKGTGGFGGQFF. CDR3 coding DNA: TGTGCCAGCAAAGGGACAGGAGGGTTCGGGGGGCAGTTCTTC. The gene calls are TRBV2 and TRBJ2-1; 8 nucleotides align to TRBD1. The CDR3 loop spans 14 amino acids. CDR1 is SNHLY, CDR2 FYNNEI, per germline. V was pared by 7 bases and J by 12 bases, with 14 bases of the junction left unmatched. The complete variable domain, with remaining parts taken from reference TRBV2 and TRBJ2-1, reads EPEVTQTPSHQVTQMGQEVILRCVPISNHLYFYWYRQILGQKVEFLVSFYNNEISEKSEIFDDQFSVERPDGSNFTLKIRSTKLEDSAMYFCASKGTGGFGGQFFGPGTRLTVL.

This clone was observed a handful of times. The genes are TRBV9 and TRBJ1-1, with 10 nucleotides matching TRBD1. The V gene end was trimmed by 2 bases and the J gene end by 4 bases; junction bases not matched to a gene: 5. There are 15 residues in the CDR3. Germline V gene sequence: CDR1 SGDLS, CDR2 YYNGEE. CDR3: CASSVDRGASTEAFF. In DNA form, the CDR3 reads TGTGCCAGCAGCGTGGACAGGGGGGCGAGCACTGAAGCTTTCTTT. The variable domain in full, completed from reference TRBV9 and TRBJ1-1, reads DSGVTQTPKHLITATGQRVTLRCSPRSGDLSVYWYQQSLDQGLQFLIQYYNGEERAKGNILERFSAQQFPDLHSELNLSSLELGDSALYFCASSVDRGASTEAFFGQGTRLTVV.

V is TRBV6-5 and J is TRBJ1-3, with 11 bases identical to TRBD1. Germline trimming cut 9 bases from V and 9 bases from J; bases unmatched to any gene: 10. This CDR3 is built from 14 residues. Germline V gene lookup returns CDR1 MNHEY and CDR2 SVGAGI. The CDR3 loop is CASTGQGEVSTIYF. DNA of the CDR3: TGTGCCAGTACGGGACAGGGGGAAGTTAGCACCATATATTTT.

This rearrangement joins TRBV5-8 to TRBJ1-3; TRBD1 matches at 9 bases. CDR1 is SGHTS and CDR2 is YDEGEE in the germline V gene. The trim removed 2 bases at V and 6 bases at J, leaving 6 bases unmatched. The CDR3 has 15 amino acids. The CDR3 protein is CASSFGDRVANTIYF. The CDR3 coding sequence is TGTGCCAGCAGCTTTGGGGACAGGGTTGCAAACACCATATATTTT. The complete variable domain, with remaining parts taken from reference TRBV5-8 and TRBJ1-3, reads EAGVTQSPTHLIKTRGQQATLRCSPISGHTSVYWYQQALGLGLQFLLWYDEGEERNRGNFPPRFSGRQFPNYSSELNVNALELEDSALYLCASSFGDRVANTIYFGEGSWLTVV.

The CDR3 spells CASSLGFRGAHEKLFF. CDR3 coding DNA: TGTGCCAGCAGCTTAGGGTTTCGGGGGGCTCATGAAAAACTGTTTTTT. This rearrangement joins TRBV7-2 to TRBJ1-4; possibly TRBD1 for D (6 bases). CDR1 and CDR2 (germline): SGHTA, FQGNSA. The CDR3 covers 16 residues. Trimming took 1 base from V and 6 from J, leaving 15 bases between them.

V and J are TRBV9 and TRBJ1-1; no clear D gene. V lost 0 bases, J lost 5 bases, and 11 bases lay in between. The germline V gene has CDR1 SGDLS and CDR2 YYNGEE. CDR3 length: 14 residues. DNA of the CDR3: TGTGCCAGCAGCGTAGGAGGGCGAGGGACTGAAGCTTTCTTT. Its translation: CASSVGGRGTEAFF.

V usage is TRBV11-2 and J usage is TRBJ2-1, with 10 positions matching TRBD2. V dropped 2 bases and J dropped 4; count of bases not matched to a gene: 11. Germline CDR1 SGHAT, CDR2 FQNNGV. This CDR3 contains 18 residues. CDR3: CASSLRAARLAGYNEQFF. The CDR3 DNA follows: TGTGCCAGCAGCTTAAGAGCGGCACGACTAGCGGGTTACAATGAGCAGTTCTTC.

The sample holds one count of this clone. The chain links TRBV11-2 to TRBJ2-7; D gene ambiguous. Trimming cost V 5 bases and J 0 bases, with 17 bases left between them. The CDR3 loop spans 16 amino acids. CDR1 and CDR2 (germline): SGHAT, FQNNGV. CDR3: CASSPFLLSFSYEQYF. The CDR3, as DNA: TGTGCCAGCAGCCCCTTTCTACTATCATTCTCCTACGAGCAGTACTTC. The variable domain in full, with the rest retrieved from reference TRBV11-2 and TRBJ2-7, is EAGVAQSPRYKIIEKRQSVAFWCNPISGHATLYWYQQILGQGPKLLIQFQNNGVVDDSQLPKDRFSAERLKGVDSTLKIQPAKLEDSAVYLCASSPFLLSFSYEQYFGPGTRLTVT.

This chain joins TRBV28 and TRBJ2-3; 9 bases are a match to TRBD1. The CDR3 length is 16 residues. V was pared by 6 bases and J by 2 bases, with 9 bases of the junction left unmatched. Germline lookup yields CDR1 MDHEN and CDR2 SYDVKM. Here the CDR3 reads CASSPLGTGNTDTQYF. The CDR3 nucleotides are TGTGCCAGCAGCCCACTCGGGACAGGGAACACAGATACGCAGTATTTT.

The V and J genes are TRBV5-1 and TRBJ2-1, with 10 bases fitting TRBD2. Germline V gene sequence: CDR1 SGHRS, CDR2 YFSETQ. The CDR3 runs 16 residues. Losses at the gene ends were 0 bases for V and 9 bases for J; bases not matched to a gene: 9. This chain's CDR3 is CASSLGVAGGVVEQFF. In DNA form, the CDR3 reads TGCGCCAGCAGCTTGGGCGTAGCGGGAGGTGTGGTTGAGCAGTTCTTC.

This rearrangement joins TRBV6-5 to TRBJ1-2; 7 nucleotides align to TRBD1. Germline CDR1 MNHEY, CDR2 SVGAGI. V dropped 1 base and J dropped 6; count of bases not matched to a gene: 8. The CDR3 runs 15 residues. Here the CDR3 DNA reads TGTGCCAGCAGTTACTTAGTACAGGGGAGTGATGGCTACACCTTC. Amino acid sequence: CASSYLVQGSDGYTF.

V and J are TRBV30 and TRBJ1-6; unclear D gene. The CDR3 runs 16 residues. Germline V gene data show CDR1 as GTSNPN and CDR2 as SVGIG (reference sequence). V dropped 1 base and J dropped 7 bases, with 17 bases sitting between them. CDR3 DNA sequence: TGTGCCTGGAGTGGAAAGAAGGCAGGTCCAAATTCACCCCTCCACTTT. Translation gives CAWSGKKAGPNSPLHF. The whole variable domain, remainder taken from reference TRBV30 and TRBJ1-6, is SQTIHQWPATLVQPVGSPLSLECTVEGTSNPNLYWYRQAAGRGLQLLFYSVGIGQISSEVPQNLSASRPQDRQFILSSKKLLLSDSGFYLCAWSGKKAGPNSPLHFGNGTRLTVT.

The genes are TRBV5-1 and TRBJ1-4; the D is unclear. Germline V gene data show CDR1 as SGHRS and CDR2 as YFSETQ. CDR3 length: 12 residues. Trimming cost V 4 bases and J 6 bases, with 7 bases left between them. This chain's CDR3 is CASSHNDEKLFF. The CDR3 bases are TGCGCCAGCAGCCACAACGATGAAAAACTGTTTTTT.

Concerning this clone: The same CDR3 also results from other DNA sequences found in this sample. This chain uses TRBV2 with TRBJ1-2; D might be TRBD1 (5 bases). CDR1 SNHLY and CDR2 FYNNEI come from the germline V gene. Deletions cut 4 bases from V and 2 bases from J, with 8 bases between. The CDR3 consists of 13 residues. Here the CDR3 reads CASSVDSNYGYTF. DNA for the CDR3: TGTGCCAGCAGTGTTGACAGCAACTATGGCTACACCTTC.

The genes are TRBV7-8 and TRBJ2-7; 8 bases match TRBD1. The CDR3 is 14 residues long. Germline V lookup: CDR1 SGHVS, CDR2 FQNEAQ. With V trimmed by 5 bases and J by 6 bases, 9 bases remained unmatched. The CDR3 is CASSPGTGWSEQYF. The CDR3 nucleotides are TGTGCCAGCAGCCCAGGGACAGGATGGAGCGAGCAGTACTTC.

The chain employs TRBV10-2 and TRBJ2-7; TRBD1 might be the D (5 bases). Trimming removed 6 bases from V and 1 base from J, with 10 bases in between. This CDR3 has 13 amino acids. Germline CDR1 and CDR2: WSHSY and SAAADI. This CDR3 reads CASRETVSYEQYF. Written as DNA, the CDR3 is TGCGCCAGCAGGGAGACAGTTTCCTACGAGCAGTACTTC.

This chain uses TRBV19 with TRBJ1-1; 8 bases fit TRBD1. The V gene end was trimmed by 0 bases and the J gene end by 4 bases; junction bases not matched to a gene: 4. CDR3 length equals 15 residues. CDR1 LNHDA and CDR2 SQIVND come from the germline V gene (reference sequence). This chain's CDR3 is CASSIEWTGITEAFF. DNA of the CDR3: TGTGCCAGTAGTATAGAGTGGACAGGGATCACTGAAGCTTTCTTT.

This rearrangement joins TRBV29-1 to TRBJ2-7; D perhaps matches TRBD1 (6 bases). The CDR3 spans 13 residues. Germline V gene lookup returns CDR1 SQVTM and CDR2 ANQGSEA. V lost 5 bases and J 4 bases, leaving 15 bases between the germline ends. CDR3 amino acids: CSVSRGGIYEQYF. The CDR3 DNA is TGCAGCGTTTCCAGGGGCGGAATTTACGAGCAGTACTTC.

The CDR3 is CASSPLLGDTEAFF. The CDR3 DNA reads TGTGCCAGCAGCCCCCTGCTAGGGGACACTGAAGCTTTCTTT. This chain joins TRBV7-2 and TRBJ1-1; a weak D match, TRBD1 (5 bases). The germline CDR1 and CDR2 sequences are SGHTA and FQGNSA. V gave up 5 bases and J gave up 3 bases, with 13 bases separating them. The CDR3 contains 14 residues.